This T cell receptor (beta chain) originates from a study of CD4 T cells in relation to SARS-CoV-2 and coronaviruses. Background on the study: The restricting HLA molecule for shared crossreactive spike epitopes was mapped. Whole-study results and caveats: Monoreactive clones expanded significantly more to SARS-CoV-2 than crossreactive clones did.

Unexposed donor CD4+ T cells date from about 2011-2018, before the COVID-19 pandemic. Isolation of CD4+ T cells took place after nine to ten days in culture. As cell numbers allowed, unexposed-donor CD4+ T cells faced SARS-CoV-2 S/N and four cold-coronavirus spikes. The assay was immunoSEQ multiplex PCR, and TCRdb's table has in-frame clones only and misses some. In the table there are about 28,000 clones, about 70% of which are singletons. For this clone: Its target is unknown.

The sequenced material came from CD4+ T cells from PBMCs, cultured in vitro. This sequence originates from a human donor in good health.

CDR3 amino acids: CASSLIGTGEVKLFF. In nucleotides, the CDR3 is TGCGCCAGCAGCTTGATTGGGACAGGGGAGGTAAAACTGTTTTTT. The chain carries TRBV5-1 and TRBJ1-4, with 10 bases fitting TRBD1. Looked up from germline, CDR1 is SGHRS and CDR2 is YFSETQ. CDR3 length: 15 residues. V lost 1 base and J lost 10; bases outside the gene matches: 7.